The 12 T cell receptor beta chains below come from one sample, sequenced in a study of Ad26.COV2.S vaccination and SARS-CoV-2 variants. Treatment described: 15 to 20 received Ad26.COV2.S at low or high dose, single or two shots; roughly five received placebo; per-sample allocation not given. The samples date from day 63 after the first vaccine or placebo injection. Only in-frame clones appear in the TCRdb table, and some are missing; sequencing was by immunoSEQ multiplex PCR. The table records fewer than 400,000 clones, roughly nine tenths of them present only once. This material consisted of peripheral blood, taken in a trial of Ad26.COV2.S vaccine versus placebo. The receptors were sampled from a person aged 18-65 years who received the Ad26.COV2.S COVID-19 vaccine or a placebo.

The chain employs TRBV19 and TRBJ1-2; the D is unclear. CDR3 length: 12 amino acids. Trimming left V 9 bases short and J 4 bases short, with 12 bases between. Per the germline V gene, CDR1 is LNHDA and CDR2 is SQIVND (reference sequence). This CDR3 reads CASTREGYGYTF. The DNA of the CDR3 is TGTGCCAGCACCAGAGAGGGCTATGGCTACACCTTC.

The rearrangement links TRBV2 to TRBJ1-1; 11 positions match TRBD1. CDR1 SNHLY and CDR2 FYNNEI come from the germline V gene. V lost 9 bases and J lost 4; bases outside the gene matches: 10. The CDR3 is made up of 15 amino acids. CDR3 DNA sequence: TGTGCCAGTGGGTTGCCGGGACAGGGGGGCACTGAAGCTTTCTTT. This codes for CASGLPGQGGTEAFF.

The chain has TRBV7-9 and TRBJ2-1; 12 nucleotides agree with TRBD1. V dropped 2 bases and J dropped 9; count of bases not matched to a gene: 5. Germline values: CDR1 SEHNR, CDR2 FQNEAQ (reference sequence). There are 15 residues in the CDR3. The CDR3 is CASSLRGQGAGEQFF. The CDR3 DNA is TGTGCCAGCAGCTTAAGGGGACAGGGGGCGGGTGAGCAGTTCTTC.

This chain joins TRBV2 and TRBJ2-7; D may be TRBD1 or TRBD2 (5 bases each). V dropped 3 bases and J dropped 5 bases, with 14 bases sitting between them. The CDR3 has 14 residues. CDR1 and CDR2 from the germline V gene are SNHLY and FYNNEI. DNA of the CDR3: TGTGCCAGCAGTGAGGGCAGGGACCGACACGAGCAGTACGTC. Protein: CASSEGRDRHEQYV.

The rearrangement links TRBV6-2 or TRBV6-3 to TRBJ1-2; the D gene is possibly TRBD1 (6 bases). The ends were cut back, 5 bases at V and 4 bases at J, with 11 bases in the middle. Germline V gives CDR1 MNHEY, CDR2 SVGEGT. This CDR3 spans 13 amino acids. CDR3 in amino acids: CASSPDSTYGYTF. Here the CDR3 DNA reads TGTGCCAGCAGTCCGGACAGCACCTATGGCTACACCTTC.

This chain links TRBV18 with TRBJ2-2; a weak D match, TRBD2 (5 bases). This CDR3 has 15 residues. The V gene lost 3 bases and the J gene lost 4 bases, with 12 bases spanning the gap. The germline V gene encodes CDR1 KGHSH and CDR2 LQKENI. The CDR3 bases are TGTGCCAGCTCACCGCTGAGGGAATTCACCGGGGAGCTGTTTTTT. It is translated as CASSPLREFTGELFF.

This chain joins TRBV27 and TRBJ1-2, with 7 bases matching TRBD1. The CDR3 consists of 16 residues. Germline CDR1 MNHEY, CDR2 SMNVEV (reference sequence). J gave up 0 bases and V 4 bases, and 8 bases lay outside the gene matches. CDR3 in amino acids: CASSSNRGKTNYGYTF. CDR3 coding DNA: TGTGCCAGCAGTTCGAACAGGGGAAAGACTAACTATGGCTACACCTTC.

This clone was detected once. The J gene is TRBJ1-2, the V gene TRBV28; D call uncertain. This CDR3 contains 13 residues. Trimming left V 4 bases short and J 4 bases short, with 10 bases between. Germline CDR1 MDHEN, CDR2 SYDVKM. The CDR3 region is CASSSGPPYGYTF. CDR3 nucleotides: TGTGCCAGCAGTTCAGGCCCGCCCTATGGCTACACCTTC.

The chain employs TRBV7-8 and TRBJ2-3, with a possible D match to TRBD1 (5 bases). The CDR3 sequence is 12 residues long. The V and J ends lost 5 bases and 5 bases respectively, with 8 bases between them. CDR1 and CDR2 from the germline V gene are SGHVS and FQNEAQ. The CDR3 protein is CASSQGGDTQYF. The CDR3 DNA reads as TGTGCCAGCAGCCAGGGCGGAGATACGCAGTATTTT.

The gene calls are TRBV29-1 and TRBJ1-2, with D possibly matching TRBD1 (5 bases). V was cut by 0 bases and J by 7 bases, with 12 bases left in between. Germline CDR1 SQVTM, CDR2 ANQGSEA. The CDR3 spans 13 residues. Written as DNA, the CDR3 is TGCAGCGTTGAAGATCTAAGGAGGGGTGGCTACACCTTC. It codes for CSVEDLRRGGYTF. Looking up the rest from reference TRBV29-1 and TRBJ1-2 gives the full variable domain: SAVISQKPSRDICQRGTSLTIQCQVDSQVTMMFWYRQQPGQSLTLIATANQGSEATYESGFVIDKFPISRPNLTFSTLTVSNMSPEDSSIYLCSVEDLRRGGYTFGSGTRLTVV.

This chain's CDR3 is CASSPGRDRLSQPQHF. In nucleotides, the CDR3 is TGTGCCAGCTCACCAGGGAGGGACAGGTTGAGCCAGCCCCAGCATTTT. The chain recombines TRBV18 with TRBJ1-5, with TRBD1 identical over 8 bases. The J segment lost 7 bases and the V segment lost 2 bases, leaving 10 bases of the junction unmatched. The length of the CDR3 is 16 residues. Germline lookup yields CDR1 KGHSH and CDR2 LQKENI.

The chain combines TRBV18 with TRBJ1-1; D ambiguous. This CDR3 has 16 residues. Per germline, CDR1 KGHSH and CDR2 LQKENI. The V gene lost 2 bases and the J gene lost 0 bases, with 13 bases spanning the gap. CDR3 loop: CASSPIPDIMNTEAFF. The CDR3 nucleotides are TGTGCCAGCTCACCAATACCAGACATTATGAACACTGAAGCTTTCTTT.